This TCR beta chain was sequenced during a study of cytomegalovirus exposure and HLA in healthy donors. Findings and limits, study-wide: In an earlier analysis, most TCR beta V segments were productive about 87% or about 30% of the time.

Points on this clone: Its matching antigen is unknown.

Researchers ran the PCR with 60 Vbeta and 13 Jbeta primers. The protocol was immunoSEQ multiplex PCR, while the TCRdb copy is restricted to in-frame clones and leaves out a portion. This sample has 85,000 to 100,000 clones; about 81% occur once, and the top ten carry roughly 3.9%. Sample: PBMCs. This sequence was found in a woman aged 40 to 50 in good health and CMV-seropositive.

CDR3 residues: CASSQDPRTSESYNEQFF. The CDR3 DNA follows: TGTGCCAGCAGCCAAGATCCCAGAACTAGCGAGAGCTACAATGAGCAGTTCTTC. The chain carries TRBV14 and TRBJ2-1, with 7 nucleotides matching TRBD2. V was pared by 0 bases and J by 3 bases, with 11 bases of the junction left unmatched. The CDR3 is 18 amino acids. Germline V gene lookup returns CDR1 SGHDN and CDR2 FVKESK.